Included here is one TCR beta chain sequence, with context. Antigen: not known. The data derive from a study of long-term antiretroviral therapy in people with HIV. Study at large: About a decade before 2015, the earliest samples were taken when ART was typically delayed. Study results and limitations: Clones with expansion before ART led the repertoire at all time points. Post-treatment diversity went higher with ART but stayed below transplant donor controls.

Participants with HIV, all of them, were treated in the United States. Version v3.0 of the immunoSEQ assay ran at survey level. Sequenced by immunoSEQ multiplex PCR; TCRdb stores in-frame clones only, minus some. Of around 13,000 clones in the sample, approximately 73% are singletons; the top ten hold 25% to 30%. CDR3 length: 14 amino acids. Trimming took off 1 base at V and 4 bases at J, with 7 bases between the two ends. CDR1 SEHNR and CDR2 FQNEAQ come from the germline V gene (reference sequence). The sequence derives from a man between 35 and 55 years old with HIV. Sequences were derived from unsorted PBMCs, sampled 3.1 years after starting antiretroviral therapy. This chain connects TRBV7-9 to TRBJ1-4; no clear D. This chain's CDR3 is CASSLGWDNEKLFF. CDR3 bases: TGTGCCAGCAGCTTAGGGTGGGATAATGAAAAACTGTTTTTT.